The clone carrying this T cell receptor (beta chain) was recorded many times. The sample belongs to a study of early T cells in non-severe SARS-CoV-2 infection. The CDR3 runs to 15 residues. V shed 6 bases and J 9 bases; nucleotides not matched to a gene: 7. The germline gives CDR1 MNHEY, CDR2 SVGAGI. TCRdb passed the 5' RACE reads through MiXCR, listing each CDR3 protein once. The sample carries about 80,000 distinct CDR3 sequences, approximately 12% recorded once. Input material: whole blood. The rearrangement joins TRBV6-5 to TRBJ2-3, with 15 bases identical to TRBD2. The source is an adult who was a healthcare worker with PCR-confirmed SARS-CoV-2 infection or an uninfected control (not recorded which). The CDR3 spells CASSGGLAGGGTQYF. The DNA for the CDR3 is TGTGCCAGCAGCGGGGGACTAGCGGGAGGAGGGACGCAGTATTTT.